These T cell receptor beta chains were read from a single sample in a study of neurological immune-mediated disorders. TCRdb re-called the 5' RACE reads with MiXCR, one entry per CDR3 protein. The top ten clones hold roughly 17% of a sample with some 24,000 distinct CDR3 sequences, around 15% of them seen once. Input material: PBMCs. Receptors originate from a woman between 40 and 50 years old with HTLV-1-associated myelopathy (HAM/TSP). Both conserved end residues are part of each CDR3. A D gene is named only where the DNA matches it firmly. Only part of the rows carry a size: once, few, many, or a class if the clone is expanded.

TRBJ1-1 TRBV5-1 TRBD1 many CASSLGATGGRTEAFF TGCGCCAGCAGCTTGGGAGCCACAGGGGGCCGGACTGAAGCTTTCTTT
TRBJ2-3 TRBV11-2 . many CASSWQGPDTQYF TGTGCCAGCAGCTGGCAGGGCCCAGATACGCAGTATTTT
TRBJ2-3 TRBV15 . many CATSRDPRGGTDTQYF TGTGCCACCAGCAGAGATCCACGCGGGGGCACAGATACGCAGTATTTT
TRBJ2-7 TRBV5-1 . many CASSSSEGLIYEQYF TGCGCCAGCAGCTCGAGTGAAGGACTTATCTACGAGCAGTACTTC
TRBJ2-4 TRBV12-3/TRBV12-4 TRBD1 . CTSSKGGLVENIQYF TGTACCAGCAGCAAAGGGGGCTTGGTCGAAAACATTCAGTACTTC
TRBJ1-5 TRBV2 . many CASRTGPSNQPQHF TGTGCCAGCAGGACAGGACCTAGCAATCAGCCCCAGCATTTT
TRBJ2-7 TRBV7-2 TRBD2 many CASSPSSGGSREQYF TGTGCCAGCAGCCCATCTAGCGGGGGGTCAAGAGAGCAGTACTTC
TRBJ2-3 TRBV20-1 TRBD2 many CSARAGGWDTQYF TGCAGTGCTAGAGCCGGGGGGTGGGATACGCAGTATTTT
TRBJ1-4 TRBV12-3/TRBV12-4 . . CASSFIQFNEKLFF TGTGCCAGCAGTTTTATACAGTTTAATGAAAAACTGTTTTTT
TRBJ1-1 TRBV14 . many CASSQDHEGFTEAFF TGTGCCAGCAGCCAAGATCATGAGGGGTTCACTGAAGCTTTCTTT
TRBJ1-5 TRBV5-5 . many CASSSSLNQPQHF TGTGCCAGCAGCTCATCCTTAAATCAGCCCCAGCATTTT
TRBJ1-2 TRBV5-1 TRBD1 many CASSLPRTGPNYGYTF TGCGCCAGCAGCTTGCCCAGGACAGGGCCCAACTATGGCTACACCTTC
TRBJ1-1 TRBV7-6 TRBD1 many CASSRDRAGNTEAFF TGTGCCAGCAGCCGGGACAGGGCAGGGAACACTGAAGCTTTCTTT
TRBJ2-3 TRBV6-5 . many CASSYQGRRITDTQYF TGTGCCAGCAGTTACCAAGGACGGCGTATCACAGATACGCAGTATTTT
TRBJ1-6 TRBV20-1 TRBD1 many CSASGGQGSNLYNSPLHF TGCAGTGCTAGCGGGGGACAGGGATCGAACCTGTATAATTCACCCCTCCACTTT
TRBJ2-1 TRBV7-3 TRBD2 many CASSFPTSGTNNEQFF TGTGCCAGCAGCTTTCCTACTAGCGGGACTAACAATGAGCAGTTCTTC
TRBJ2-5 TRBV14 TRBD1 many CASSNSGGAETQYF TGTGCCAGCAGCAACTCAGGGGGCGCGGAGACCCAGTACTTC
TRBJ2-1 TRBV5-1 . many CASTLYDLAYNEQFF TGCGCCAGCACCCTGTACGACTTAGCCTACAATGAGCAGTTCTTC
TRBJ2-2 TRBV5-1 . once CASSTRRTGELFF TGCGCCAGCAGCACCCGCCGAACCGGGGAGCTGTTTTTT
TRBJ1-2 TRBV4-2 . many CASSQEGYYGYTF TGTGCCAGCAGCCAAGAGGGTTACTATGGCTACACCTTC
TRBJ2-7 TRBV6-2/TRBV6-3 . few CASSLTSYEQYF TGTGCCAGCAGTTTAACCTCCTACGAGCAGTACTTC
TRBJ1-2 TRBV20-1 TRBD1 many CSAREETGTYGYTF TGCAGTGCTAGGGAAGAGACAGGGACCTATGGCTACACCTTC
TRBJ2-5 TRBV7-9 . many CASSFAETQYF TGTGCCAGCAGCTTTGCAGAGACCCAGTACTTC
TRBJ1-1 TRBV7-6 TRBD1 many CASSLRGTGRTEAFF TGTGCCAGCAGCTTACGTGGGACAGGGAGAACTGAAGCTTTCTTT
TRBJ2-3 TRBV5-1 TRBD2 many CASSFPAGETPGDTQYF TGCGCCAGCAGCTTTCCAGCGGGGGAAACCCCGGGAGATACGCAGTATTTT
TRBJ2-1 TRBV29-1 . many CSVQALWIDNEQFF TGCAGCGTTCAAGCCCTGTGGATCGACAATGAGCAGTTCTTC
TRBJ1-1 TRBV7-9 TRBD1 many CASSPRPDRGDTEAFF TGTGCCAGCAGCCCCCGCCCCGACAGGGGTGACACTGAAGCTTTCTTT
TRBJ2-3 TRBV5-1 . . CASSLETWSTDTQYF TGCGCCAGCAGCTTGGAGACATGGAGCACAGATACGCAGTATTTT
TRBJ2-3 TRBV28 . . CASGNTDTQYF TGTGCCAGCGGTAACACAGATACGCAGTATTTT
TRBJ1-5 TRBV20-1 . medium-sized CSARDWQGGNQPQHF TGCAGTGCTAGAGATTGGCAGGGCGGCAATCAGCCCCAGCATTTT
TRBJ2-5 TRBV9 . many CASSAPPGREETQYF TGTGCCAGCAGCGCTCCCCCGGGACGGGAAGAGACCCAGTACTTC
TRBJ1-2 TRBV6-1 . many CASSDLGTIGYTF TGTGCCAGCAGTGACCTGGGGACAATTGGCTACACCTTC
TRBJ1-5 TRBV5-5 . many CASSPTYNQPQHF TGTGCCAGCAGCCCAACATACAATCAGCCCCAGCATTTT
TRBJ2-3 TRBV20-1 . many CSASAKGSTDTQYF TGCAGTGCATCTGCAAAAGGTAGCACAGATACGCAGTATTTT
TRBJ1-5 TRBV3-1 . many CASSQDLSGSDQPQHF TGTGCCAGCAGCCAAGATCTTTCGGGGAGCGATCAGCCCCAGCATTTT
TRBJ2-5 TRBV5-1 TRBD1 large CASSSGQRETQYF TGCGCCAGCAGCTCGGGACAGAGAGAGACCCAGTACTTC
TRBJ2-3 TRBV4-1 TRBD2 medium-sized CASSLTIGRGEDTQYF TGCGCCAGCAGCCTGACTATCGGACGGGGGGAAGATACGCAGTATTTT
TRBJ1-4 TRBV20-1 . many CSALTTFGLFF TGCAGTGCGCTTACAACTTTTGGACTGTTTTTT
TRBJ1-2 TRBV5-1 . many CASSSTNYGYTF TGCGCCAGCAGCTCGACCAACTATGGCTACACCTTC
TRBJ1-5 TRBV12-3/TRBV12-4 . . CASSLGPRNRPQHF TGTGCCAGCAGTTTAGGTCCGAGAAATCGGCCACAGCATTTT
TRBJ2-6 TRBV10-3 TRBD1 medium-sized CAISEKDRDISGANVLTF TGTGCCATCAGTGAAAAGGACAGGGACATCTCTGGGGCCAACGTCCTGACTTTC